Detailed here is one TCR beta chain. The germline V gene encodes CDR1 SGHTA and CDR2 FQGNSA. CDR3 length: 13 amino acids. V gave up 4 bases and J gave up 7 bases, with 11 bases separating them. These data are taken from a study of blood T cell repertoires in COVID-19. Study-level background: Italy, Spain and the United States were the sources of the convalescent and acute COVID-19 samples. PBMCs, B-cell-depleted T cells, or T cells provided the cDNA or gDNA that made up the material.

Per the original data handling: How many nucleated cells were present was estimated from reference gene primer amplification. Using immunoSEQ multiplex PCR, the repertoire was profiled, and TCRdb retains in-frame clones only, with some absent. V and J calls and clone size are given by that table; D and trimming were obtained from the DNA. The sample has around 360,000 clones; approximately 87% are singletons. Enrolment of Seattle patients took place during active infection, and they were followed longitudinally. The receptor was isolated from a woman aged 25 to 39 with COVID-19, enrolled during active disease. V and J are TRBV7-2 and TRBJ2-1, with D tentatively TRBD2 (5 bases). What was sequenced was peripheral blood. The CDR3 sequence is CASSSFWTNEQFF. DNA of the CDR3: TGTGCCAGCAGCTCCTTTTGGACTAATGAGCAGTTCTTC.